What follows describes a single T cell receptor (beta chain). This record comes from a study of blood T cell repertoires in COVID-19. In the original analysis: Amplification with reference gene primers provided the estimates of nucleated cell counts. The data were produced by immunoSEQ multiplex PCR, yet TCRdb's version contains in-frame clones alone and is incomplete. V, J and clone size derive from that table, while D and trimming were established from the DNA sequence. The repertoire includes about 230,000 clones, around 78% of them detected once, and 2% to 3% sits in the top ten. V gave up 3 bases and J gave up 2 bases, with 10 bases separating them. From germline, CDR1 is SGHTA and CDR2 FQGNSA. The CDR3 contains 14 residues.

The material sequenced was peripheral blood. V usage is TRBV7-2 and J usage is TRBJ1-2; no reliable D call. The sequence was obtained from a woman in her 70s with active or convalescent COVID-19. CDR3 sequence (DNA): TGTGCCAGCAGCTTTTCCGGGGAGAACTATGGCTACACCTTC. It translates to CASSFSGENYGYTF.